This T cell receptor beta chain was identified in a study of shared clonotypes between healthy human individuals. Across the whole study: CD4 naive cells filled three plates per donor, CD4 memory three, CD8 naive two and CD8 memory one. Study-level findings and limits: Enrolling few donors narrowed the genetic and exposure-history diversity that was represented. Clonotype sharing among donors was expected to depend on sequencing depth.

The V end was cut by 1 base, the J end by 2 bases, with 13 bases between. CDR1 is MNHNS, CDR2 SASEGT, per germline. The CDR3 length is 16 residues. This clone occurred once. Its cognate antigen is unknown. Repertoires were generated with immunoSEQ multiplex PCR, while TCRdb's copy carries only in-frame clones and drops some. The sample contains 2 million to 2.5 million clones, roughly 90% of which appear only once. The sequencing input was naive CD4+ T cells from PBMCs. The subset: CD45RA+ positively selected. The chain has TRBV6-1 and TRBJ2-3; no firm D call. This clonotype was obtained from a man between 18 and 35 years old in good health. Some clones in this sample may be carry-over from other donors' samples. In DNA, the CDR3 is TGTGCCAGCAGTGAAGGGGTTAGCCTTAACACAGATACGCAGTATTTT. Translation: CASSEGVSLNTDTQYF.